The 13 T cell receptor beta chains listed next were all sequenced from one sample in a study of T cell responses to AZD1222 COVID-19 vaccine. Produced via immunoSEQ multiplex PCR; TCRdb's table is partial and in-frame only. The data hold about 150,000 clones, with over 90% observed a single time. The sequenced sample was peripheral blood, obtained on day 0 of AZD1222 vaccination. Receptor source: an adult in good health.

CDR3 loop: CASSPQADGNTIYF. DNA of the CDR3: TGTGCCAGCTCACCCCAAGCTGATGGAAACACCATATATTTT. The gene calls are TRBV18 and TRBJ1-3; D remains unclear. Germline-derived CDR1 and CDR2 are KGHSH and LQKENI. Trimming shortened V by 3 bases and J by 3 bases, and 9 bases separated the two germline ends. The CDR3 loop spans 14 amino acids.

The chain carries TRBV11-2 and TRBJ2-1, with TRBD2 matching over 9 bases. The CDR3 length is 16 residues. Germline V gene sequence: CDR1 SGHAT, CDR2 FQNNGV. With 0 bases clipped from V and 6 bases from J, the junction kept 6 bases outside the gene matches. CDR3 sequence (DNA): TGTGCCAGCAGCTTAGATCAACTAGCGGGTTCCAATGAGCAGTTCTTC. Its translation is CASSLDQLAGSNEQFF.

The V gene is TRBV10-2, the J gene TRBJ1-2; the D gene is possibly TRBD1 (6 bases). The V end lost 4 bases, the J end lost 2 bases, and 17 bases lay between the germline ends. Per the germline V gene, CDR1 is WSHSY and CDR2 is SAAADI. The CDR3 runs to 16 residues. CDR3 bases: TGCGCCAGCAGTGGGACAGCCACCTTATTAAACTATGGCTACACCTTC. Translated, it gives CASSGTATLLNYGYTF.

CDR3 sequence: CASSQNQDYEQYF. The CDR3 nucleotides are TGCGCCAGCAGCCAAAATCAAGACTACGAGCAGTACTTC. The rearrangement uses TRBV4-1 and TRBJ2-7, with D uncertain. This CDR3 comprises 13 residues. V was shortened by 2 bases and J by 3 bases, with 8 bases between the two germline ends. CDR1 and CDR2 from the germline V gene are MGHRA and YSYEKL.

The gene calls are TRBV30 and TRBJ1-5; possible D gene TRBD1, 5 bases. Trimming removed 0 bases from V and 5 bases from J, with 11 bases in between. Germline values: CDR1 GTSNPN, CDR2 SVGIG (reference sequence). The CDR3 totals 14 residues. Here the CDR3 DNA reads TGTGCCTGGAGTGTACGTCGGGGGGATCAGCCCCAGCATTTT. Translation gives CAWSVRRGDQPQHF. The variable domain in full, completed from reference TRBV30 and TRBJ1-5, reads SQTIHQWPATLVQPVGSPLSLECTVEGTSNPNLYWYRQAAGRGLQLLFYSVGIGQISSEVPQNLSASRPQDRQFILSSKKLLLSDSGFYLCAWSVRRGDQPQHFGDGTRLSIL.

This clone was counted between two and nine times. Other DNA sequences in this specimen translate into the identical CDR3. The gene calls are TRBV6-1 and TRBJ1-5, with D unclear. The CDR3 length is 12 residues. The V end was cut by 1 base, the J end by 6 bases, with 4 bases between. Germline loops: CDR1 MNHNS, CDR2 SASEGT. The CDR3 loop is CASSEVGQPQHF. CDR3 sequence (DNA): TGTGCCAGCAGTGAAGTGGGTCAGCCCCAGCATTTT.

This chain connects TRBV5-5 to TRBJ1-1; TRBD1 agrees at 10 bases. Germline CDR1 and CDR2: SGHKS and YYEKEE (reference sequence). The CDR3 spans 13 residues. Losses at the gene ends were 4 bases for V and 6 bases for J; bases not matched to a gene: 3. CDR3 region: CASSGDRGPEAFF. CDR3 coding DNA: TGTGCCAGCAGCGGGGACAGGGGCCCTGAAGCTTTCTTT.

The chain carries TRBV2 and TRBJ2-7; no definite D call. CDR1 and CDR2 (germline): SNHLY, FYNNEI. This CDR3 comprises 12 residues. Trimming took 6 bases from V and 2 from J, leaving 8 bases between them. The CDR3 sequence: CASRQDAYEQYF. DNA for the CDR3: TGTGCCAGCAGGCAGGATGCCTACGAGCAGTACTTC.

In DNA, the CDR3 is TGCGCCAGCAGTGAGAACGGGTTTGATGGCTACACCTTC. It translates to CASSENGFDGYTF. The genes are TRBV10-2 and TRBJ1-2; no clear D. The V gene lost 2 bases and the J gene lost 6 bases, with 10 bases spanning the gap. The CDR3 loop spans 13 amino acids. Germline loops: CDR1 WSHSY, CDR2 SAAADI.

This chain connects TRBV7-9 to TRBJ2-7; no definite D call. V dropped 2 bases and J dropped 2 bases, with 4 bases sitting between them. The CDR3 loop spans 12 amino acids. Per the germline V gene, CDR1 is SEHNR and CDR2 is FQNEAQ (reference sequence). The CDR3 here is CASSLSTYEQYF. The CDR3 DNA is TGTGCCAGCAGCTTATCCACCTACGAGCAGTACTTC.

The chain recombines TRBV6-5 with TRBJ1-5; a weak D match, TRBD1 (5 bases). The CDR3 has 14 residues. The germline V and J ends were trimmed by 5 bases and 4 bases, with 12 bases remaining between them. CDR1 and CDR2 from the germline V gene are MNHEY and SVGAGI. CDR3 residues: CASSTDRRNQPQHF. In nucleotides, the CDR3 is TGTGCCAGCAGTACCGACAGAAGGAATCAGCCCCAGCATTTT.

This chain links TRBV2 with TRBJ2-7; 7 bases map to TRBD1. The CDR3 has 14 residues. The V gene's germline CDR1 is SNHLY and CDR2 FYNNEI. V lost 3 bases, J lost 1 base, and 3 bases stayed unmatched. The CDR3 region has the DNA TGTGCCAGCAGTGAGATGGGACAGTCCTACGAGCAGTACTTC. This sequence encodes CASSEMGQSYEQYF. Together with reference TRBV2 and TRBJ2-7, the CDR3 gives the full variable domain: EPEVTQTPSHQVTQMGQEVILRCVPISNHLYFYWYRQILGQKVEFLVSFYNNEISEKSEIFDDQFSVERPDGSNFTLKIRSTKLEDSAMYFCASSEMGQSYEQYFGPGTRLTVT.

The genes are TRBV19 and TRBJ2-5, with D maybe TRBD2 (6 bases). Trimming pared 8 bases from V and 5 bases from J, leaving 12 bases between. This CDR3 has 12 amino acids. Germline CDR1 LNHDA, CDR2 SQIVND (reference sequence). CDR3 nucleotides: TGTGCCAGTGGGACGGGGGTGGAGACCCAGTACTTC. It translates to CASGTGVETQYF.